The TCR beta chain described here comes from a study of cytomegalovirus exposure and HLA in healthy donors. This PCR relied on a set of 60 Vbeta primers and 13 Jbeta primers. The repertoire was sequenced with immunoSEQ multiplex PCR; TCRdb's copy has only in-frame clones and lacks some. The profile shows about 200,000 clones, about 81% of them singletons. This receptor was obtained from a woman between 40 and 50 years old in good health and CMV-seronegative. Sequenced sample: PBMCs.

In DNA, the CDR3 is TGCGCCAGCAGCTTTACGACACAGTACCAAGAGACCCAGTACTTC. As protein: CASSFTTQYQETQYF. The chain combines TRBV5-1 with TRBJ2-5; D remains ambiguous. Trimming stripped 2 bases from V and 0 bases from J, with 11 bases between. Germline lookup yields CDR1 SGHRS and CDR2 YFSETQ. The CDR3 runs 15 residues. Drawing the rest from reference TRBV5-1 and TRBJ2-5, the complete variable domain is KAGVTQTPRYLIKTRGQQVTLSCSPISGHRSVSWYQQTPGQGLQFLFEYFSETQRNKGNFPGRFSGRQFSNSRSEMNVSTLELGDSALYLCASSFTTQYQETQYFGPGTRLLVL.